The 12 T cell receptor beta chains listed next were all sequenced from one sample in a study of blood T cell repertoires in COVID-19. Some clones are missing from TCRdb's copy, which holds only in-frame ones; the method was immunoSEQ multiplex PCR. The repertoire holds some 160,000 clones, roughly nine tenths seen once, with approximately 4% in the top ten. Specimen: peripheral blood. Receptors were obtained from a woman aged 65 to 85 with acute or convalescent COVID-19.

The chain links TRBV28 to TRBJ1-2; D might be TRBD1 (5 bases). The CDR3 loop spans 13 amino acids. The germline gives CDR1 MDHEN, CDR2 SYDVKM. Trimming cost V 6 bases and J 7 bases, with 15 bases left between them. The CDR3 DNA follows: TGTGCCAGCAGAGTACAGGCGGGAATTGGCTACACCTTC. It is translated as CASRVQAGIGYTF.

The genes are TRBV5-1 and TRBJ2-1; 11 nucleotides line up with TRBD1. The germline V gene has CDR1 SGHRS and CDR2 YFSETQ. The CDR3 covers 14 residues. Germline trimming cut 4 bases from V and 6 bases from J; bases unmatched to any gene: 3. CDR3 protein: CASSQGQGANEQFF. The DNA for the CDR3 is TGCGCCAGCAGCCAAGGACAGGGGGCCAATGAGCAGTTCTTC.

This chain links TRBV7-2 with TRBJ1-2; D is ambiguous. The CDR3 is made up of 14 amino acids. With 4 bases removed from V and 8 bases from J, the gap between germline ends came to 17 bases. Germline CDR1 SGHTA, CDR2 FQGNSA. The CDR3 bases are TGTGCCAGCAGCTACCGCCCGGGGATAACGGGCTACACCTTC. Protein sequence: CASSYRPGITGYTF. Drawing the rest from reference TRBV7-2 and TRBJ1-2, the complete variable domain is GAGVSQSPSNKVTEKGKDVELRCDPISGHTALYWYRQSLGQGLEFLIYFQGNSAPDKSGLPSDRFSAERTGGSVSTLTIQRTQQEDSAVYLCASSYRPGITGYTFGSGTRLTVV.

This clone turned up a few times. The J gene is TRBJ2-3, the V gene TRBV29-1; D call uncertain. The CDR3 consists of 12 residues. Germline assignment: CDR1 SQVTM and CDR2 ANQGSEA. V gave up 5 bases and J gave up 2 bases, with 8 bases separating them. The CDR3 bases are TGCAGCGTTTTCCAGAACACAGATACGCAGTATTTT. As protein: CSVFQNTDTQYF.

With regard to this clone: This sample also contains other DNA sequences that code for the same CDR3. CDR3 sequence (DNA): TGTGCCAGCAGTTACTCACGCGGGAGCAATCAGCCCCAGCATTTT. Protein product: CASSYSRGSNQPQHF. The rearrangement joins TRBV6-5 to TRBJ1-5; D unclear. CDR1 and CDR2 from the germline V gene are MNHEY and SVGAGI. The CDR3 has 15 amino acids. V was pared by 0 bases and J by 1 base, with 7 bases between.

This chain joins TRBV5-1 and TRBJ2-3, with D tentatively TRBD2 (6 bases). The CDR3 covers 16 residues. The V end was cut by 1 base, the J end by 4 bases, with 16 bases between. Germline assignment: CDR1 SGHRS and CDR2 YFSETQ. DNA for the CDR3: TGCGCCAGCAGCTTGTCCCGTGGGGGGACGTCAGATACGCAGTATTTT. This translates into CASSLSRGGTSDTQYF.

This rearrangement joins TRBV29-1 to TRBJ1-1; D not resolved. This CDR3 has 16 residues. V lost 7 bases and J lost 0, with 21 bases in between. CDR1 SQVTM and CDR2 ANQGSEA come from the germline V gene. For the CDR3, the DNA is TGCAGCGCCCATGGGGAGAGAATGAGGATGAACACTGAAGCTTTCTTT. Translation: CSAHGERMRMNTEAFF.

Details on this clone: At one boundary the junction diverges from the germline segment, which might be a read error. This sequence joins TRBV6-2 or TRBV6-3 and TRBJ2-2; 7 bases align to TRBD2. CDR1 and CDR2 from the germline V gene are MNHEY and SVGEGT. This CDR3 is 13 amino acids long. The CDR3 protein is CASSYSSRRGGSF. Here the CDR3 DNA reads TGTGCCAGCAGTTACTCGTCGCGAAGGGGAGGGTCTTTT.

About this clone: Within the sample, other DNA sequences also encode this same CDR3. The V gene is TRBV28, the J gene TRBJ2-7; no definite D call. V was shortened by 1 base and J by 2 bases, with 3 bases between the two germline ends. The CDR3 runs 12 residues. Germline loops: CDR1 MDHEN, CDR2 SYDVKM. CDR3 bases: TGTGCCAGCAGTTTATCAGCCTACGAGCAGTACTTC. Amino acid sequence: CASSLSAYEQYF. Based on the CDR3 plus reference TRBV28 and TRBJ2-7, the full variable domain is DVKVTQSSRYLVKRTGEKVFLECVQDMDHENMFWYRQDPGLGLRLIYFSYDVKMKEKGDIPEGYSVSREKKERFSLILESASTNQTSMYLCASSLSAYEQYFGPGTRLTVT.

The sample holds a few counts of this clone. The chain couples TRBV19 to TRBJ1-5; a possible D gene is TRBD1 (6 bases). Germline CDR1 is LNHDA and CDR2 is SQIVND (reference sequence). The CDR3 runs 17 residues. V was clipped by 3 bases and J by 7 bases, with 22 bases between them. In DNA form, the CDR3 reads TGTGCCAGTAGTATGGGGGCGCGACCTCAGGGGTTGCAGCCCCAGCATTTT. Translated, it gives CASSMGARPQGLQPQHF.

This sequence joins TRBV5-1 and TRBJ2-5; 10 nucleotides match TRBD2. The CDR3 consists of 16 residues. Germline-derived CDR1 and CDR2 are SGHRS and YFSETQ. With V trimmed by 4 bases and J by 1 base, 7 bases remained unmatched. Written as DNA, the CDR3 is TGCGCCAGCAGCACGAGAAAGCGGGAGGGCCAAGAGACCCAGTACTTC. It encodes CASSTRKREGQETQYF.

V is TRBV5-4 and J is TRBJ2-5; D might be TRBD1 (7 bases). The germline V and J ends were trimmed by 3 bases and 4 bases, with 22 bases remaining between them. There are 17 residues in the CDR3. CDR1 SGHNT and CDR2 YYREEE come from the germline V gene (reference sequence). The CDR3 protein is CASSSGGGIRLRETQYF. The CDR3 DNA follows: TGTGCCAGCAGCTCCGGAGGGGGCATACGTCTGAGAGAGACCCAGTACTTC.